Below are 18 T cell receptor beta chains sequenced from a single sample in a study of blood T cell repertoires in COVID-19. Some clones are missing from TCRdb's copy, which holds only in-frame ones; the method was immunoSEQ multiplex PCR. The sample lists over 250,000 clones, 87% occurring once. Sequenced input: peripheral blood. The receptors derive from a woman aged 40 to 50 who had recovered from COVID-19.

The CDR3 is CASSSPRSGGPYEQYF. The CDR3, as DNA: TGTGCCAGCAGCTCCCCCCGTAGCGGGGGACCCTACGAGCAGTACTTC. This rearrangement joins TRBV7-9 to TRBJ2-7, with 9 positions matching TRBD2. Germline assignment: CDR1 SEHNR and CDR2 FQNEAQ (reference sequence). J lost 2 bases, V lost 4 bases, and 9 bases had no gene match. This CDR3 is built from 16 residues.

The rearrangement joins TRBV25-1 to TRBJ1-1, with D unclear. This CDR3 has 13 amino acids. Trimming removed 10 bases at V and 1 base at J, with 13 bases between. From germline, CDR1 is MGHDK and CDR2 SYGVNS. This CDR3 is CATMLLTNTEAFF. CDR3 DNA sequence: TGTGCCACCATGCTACTAACGAACACTGAAGCTTTCTTT.

The chain couples TRBV18 to TRBJ2-5; a weak D match, TRBD1 (5 bases). The V and J ends lost 2 bases and 2 bases respectively, with 12 bases between them. The CDR3 length is 15 residues. Germline V gene data show CDR1 as KGHSH and CDR2 as LQKENI. The CDR3 coding sequence is TGTGCCAGCTCACCATCAAGGGCAGGGCAAGAGACCCAGTACTTC. It specifies CASSPSRAGQETQYF.

The chain recombines TRBV3-1 (or the pseudogene TRBV3-2) with TRBJ2-2, with 11 bases fitting TRBD2. The germline gives CDR1 LGHDT, CDR2 YNNKEL (reference sequence). The J segment lost 5 bases and the V segment lost 4 bases, leaving 6 bases of the junction unmatched. This CDR3 region has 16 residues. For the CDR3, the DNA is TGTGCCAGCAGCCCGCTAGCGGGGGGCTGGACCGGGGAGCTGTTTTTT. Protein: CASSPLAGGWTGELFF.

This chain joins TRBV7-8 and TRBJ2-7; 7 bases are a match to TRBD1. Germline lookup yields CDR1 SGHVS and CDR2 FQNEAQ. J lost 0 bases, V lost 0 bases, and 2 bases had no gene match. The CDR3 spans 15 residues. CDR3 coding DNA: TGTGCCAGCAGCTTAGCGAGGGACAGCTCCTACGAGCAGTACTTC. It translates to CASSLARDSSYEQYF.

V gene TRBV7-9 combines with J gene TRBJ2-7; 8 bases are a match to TRBD2. The V segment lost 5 bases and the J segment 7 bases; nucleotides outside the gene matches: 10. Germline assignment: CDR1 SEHNR and CDR2 FQNEAQ (reference sequence). This CDR3 is 14 amino acids long. DNA for the CDR3: TGTGCCAGCAGCCTTGTACTAGCGGATGGGGAGCAGTACTTC. Protein: CASSLVLADGEQYF.

V is TRBV6-5 and J is TRBJ2-7, with TRBD1 identical over 10 bases. The CDR3 covers 15 residues. Germline CDR1 and CDR2: MNHEY and SVGAGI. Trimming cost V 7 bases and J 2 bases; bases outside gene matches: 8. The DNA of the CDR3 is TGTGCCAGCATCCGACTGACAGGGGGCACCTACGAGCAGTACTTC. It is translated as CASIRLTGGTYEQYF.

The V call is TRBV2, the J call TRBJ1-4; TRBD1 matches at 11 bases. This CDR3 has 15 residues. Losses at the gene ends were 6 bases for V and 3 bases for J; bases not matched to a gene: 3. The germline gives CDR1 SNHLY, CDR2 FYNNEI. The CDR3 loop reads CASRGQGVSNEKLFF. Written as DNA, the CDR3 is TGTGCCAGCAGGGGACAGGGGGTATCTAATGAAAAACTGTTTTTT.

The rearrangement uses TRBV7-2 and TRBJ2-7; D is perhaps TRBD2 (5 bases). The CDR3 sequence is 16 residues long. Germline CDR1 reads SGHTA; CDR2 reads FQGNSA. V lost 2 bases and J 3 bases, leaving 17 bases between the germline ends. CDR3 in amino acids: CASSLSLMGAGYEQYF. The DNA for the CDR3 is TGTGCCAGCAGCTTAAGCCTTATGGGTGCGGGCTACGAGCAGTACTTC.

The chain combines TRBV5-1 with TRBJ1-4; D uncertain. Germline lookup yields CDR1 SGHRS and CDR2 YFSETQ. The CDR3 runs 14 residues. The V gene lost 0 bases and the J gene lost 8 bases, with 11 bases spanning the gap. The CDR3 DNA is TGCGCCAGCAGCTTGGACCCGACCGGGGAAAAACTGTTTTTT. Amino acids: CASSLDPTGEKLFF.

The chain joins TRBV2 to TRBJ1-5; 7 nucleotides line up with TRBD1. In germline, CDR1 is SNHLY, CDR2 FYNNEI. With 6 bases clipped from V and 0 bases from J, the junction kept 5 bases outside the gene matches. The CDR3 loop spans 15 amino acids. The DNA for the CDR3 is TGTGCCAGCAGCGGGACAGATTATAGCAATCAGCCCCAGCATTTT. Its translation: CASSGTDYSNQPQHF.

This clone has just one count. The V and J genes are TRBV27 and TRBJ2-7, with D tentatively TRBD1 (6 bases). In germline, CDR1 is MNHEY, CDR2 SMNVEV (reference sequence). This CDR3 contains 14 residues. V lost 1 base and J 5 bases, leaving 12 bases between the germline ends. The CDR3 here is CASSLYTGNHEQYF. The CDR3 bases are TGTGCCAGCAGTTTATATACAGGGAACCACGAGCAGTACTTC.

This chain joins TRBV4-3 and TRBJ2-5, with unresolved D. V lost 3 bases, J lost 5 bases, and 16 bases lay in between. Looked up from germline, CDR1 is LGHNA and CDR2 is YSLEER. CDR3 length: 15 amino acids. The CDR3 DNA sequence: TGCGCCAGCAGCCACGCCTCCTATGCGGCGGAGACCCAGTACTTC. Amino acids: CASSHASYAAETQYF.

The chain uses TRBV11-3 and TRBJ2-5; D is unclear. The CDR3 sequence is 13 residues long. Germline V gene sequence: CDR1 SGHNT, CDR2 YENEEA. V lost 5 bases and J lost 5, with 12 bases in between. The CDR3 nucleotides are TGTGCCAGCAGCGCGGCGGCCCAGGAGACCCAGTACTTC. It is translated as CASSAAAQETQYF. Drawing the rest from reference TRBV11-3 and TRBJ2-5, the complete variable domain is EAGVVQSPRYKIIEKKQPVAFWCNPISGHNTLYWYLQNLGQGPELLIRYENEEAVDDSQLPKDRFSAERLKGVDSTLKIQPAELGDSAVYLCASSAAAQETQYFGPGTRLLVL.

The genes are TRBV9 and TRBJ2-7; maybe TRBD1 (6 bases). V was cut by 0 bases and J by 2 bases, with 12 bases left in between. Germline CDR1 and CDR2: SGDLS and YYNGEE. The CDR3 covers 15 residues. The CDR3 sequence is CASSVGVGGAYEQYF. The CDR3 bases are TGTGCCAGCAGCGTAGGGGTAGGGGGTGCCTACGAGCAGTACTTC.

The J gene is TRBJ2-3, the V gene TRBV5-6, with D possibly being TRBD1 (5 bases). Trimming removed 9 bases from V and 3 bases from J, with 14 bases in between. Germline V CDR1 and CDR2: SGHDT, YYEEEE. The CDR3 runs 13 residues. The CDR3 bases are TGTGCCACCGGACAAGTAGTTACAGATACGCAGTATTTT. Protein product: CATGQVVTDTQYF.

The sample holds one count of this clone. The rearrangement uses TRBV3-1 (or the pseudogene TRBV3-2) and TRBJ2-3; 10 bases agree with TRBD2. Germline V gene data show CDR1 as LGHDT and CDR2 as YNNKEL (reference sequence). V was clipped by 4 bases and J by 5 bases; unmatched bases: 12. The length of the CDR3 is 17 residues. CDR3 sequence (DNA): TGTGCCAGCAGCCTCCTTGGGAGCGGGGGGGTTGGAGATACGCAGTATTTT. This translates into CASSLLGSGGVGDTQYF.

The chain links TRBV7-7 to TRBJ1-2; D call uncertain. V lost 5 bases to trimming and J lost 2 bases, with 15 bases between them. Germline V gives CDR1 SSHAT, CDR2 FNYEAQ (reference sequence). The length of the CDR3 is 15 residues. The CDR3 DNA is TGTGCCAGCAGCCCGTTCGTGGGGAGCAACTATGGCTACACCTTC. This codes for CASSPFVGSNYGYTF.